The source of this TCR beta chain is a study of T-cell memory formation after mild COVID-19. Notes on the study in general: For second-wave clones that peaked at day 37, SARS-CoV-2 specificity went unverified.

Germline V gives CDR1 SEHNR, CDR2 FQNEAQ (reference sequence). V was trimmed by 3 bases and J by 14 bases, leaving 7 bases between them. The CDR3 extends over 9 amino acids. TCRdb passed the 5' RACE reads through MiXCR, listing each CDR3 protein once. The data show some 290,000 distinct CDR3 sequences, about a sixth seen once. This clonotype came up a few times. Its specificity is unknown. The clonotype originates from a man aged 18 to 29 who had mild COVID-19 (a few samples of this study predate the infection). Cell type and time point are not known. The sample consisted of PBMCs or a T cell subset sorted from them (not recorded which). This chain links TRBV7-9 with TRBJ1-2; D ambiguous. The CDR3 DNA sequence: TGTGCCAGCAGCTTTCCTCAGACCTTC. This gives the protein CASSFPQTF.